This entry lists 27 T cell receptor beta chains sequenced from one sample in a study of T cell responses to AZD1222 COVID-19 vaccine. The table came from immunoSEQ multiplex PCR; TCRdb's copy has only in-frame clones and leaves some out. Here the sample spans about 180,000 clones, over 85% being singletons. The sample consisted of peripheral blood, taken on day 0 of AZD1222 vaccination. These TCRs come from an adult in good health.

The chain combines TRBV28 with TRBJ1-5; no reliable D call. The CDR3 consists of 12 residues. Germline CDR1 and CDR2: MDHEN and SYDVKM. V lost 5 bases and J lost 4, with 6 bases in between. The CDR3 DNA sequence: TGTGCCAGCAGTCCCTTGAATCAGCCCCAGCATTTT. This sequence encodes CASSPLNQPQHF.

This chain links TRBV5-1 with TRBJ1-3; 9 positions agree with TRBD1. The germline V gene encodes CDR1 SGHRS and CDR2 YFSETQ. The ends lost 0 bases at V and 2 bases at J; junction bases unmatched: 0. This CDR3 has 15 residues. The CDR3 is CASSLGQGAGNTIYF. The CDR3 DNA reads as TGCGCCAGCAGCTTGGGACAGGGGGCTGGAAACACCATATATTTT.

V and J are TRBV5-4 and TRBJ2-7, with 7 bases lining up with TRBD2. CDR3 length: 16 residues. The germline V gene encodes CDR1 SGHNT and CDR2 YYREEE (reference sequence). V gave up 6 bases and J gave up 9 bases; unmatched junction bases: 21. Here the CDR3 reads CASTPGGGGSPSGQYF. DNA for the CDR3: TGTGCCAGCACCCCGGGAGGAGGCGGGAGCCCCTCGGGGCAGTACTTC.

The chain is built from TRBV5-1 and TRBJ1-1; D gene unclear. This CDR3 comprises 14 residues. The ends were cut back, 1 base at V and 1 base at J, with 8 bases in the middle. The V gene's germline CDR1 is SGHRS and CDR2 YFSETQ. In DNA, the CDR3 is TGCGCCAGCAGCTTGCGTTCGTCGAACACTGAAGCTTTCTTT. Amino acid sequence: CASSLRSSNTEAFF.

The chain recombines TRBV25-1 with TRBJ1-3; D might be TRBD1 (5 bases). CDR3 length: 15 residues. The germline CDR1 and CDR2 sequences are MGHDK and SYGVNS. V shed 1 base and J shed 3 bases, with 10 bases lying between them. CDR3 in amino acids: CASSESGGVGNTIYF. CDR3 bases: TGTGCCAGCAGTGAATCAGGAGGGGTTGGAAACACCATATATTTT.

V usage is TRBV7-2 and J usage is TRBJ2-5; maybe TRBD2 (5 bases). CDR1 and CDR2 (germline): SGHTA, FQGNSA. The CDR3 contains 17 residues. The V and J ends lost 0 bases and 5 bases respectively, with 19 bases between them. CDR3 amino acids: CASSLATQIVGEETQYF. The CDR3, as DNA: TGTGCCAGCAGCTTAGCCACCCAGATAGTGGGAGAGGAGACCCAGTACTTC. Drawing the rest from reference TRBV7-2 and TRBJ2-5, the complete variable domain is GAGVSQSPSNKVTEKGKDVELRCDPISGHTALYWYRQSLGQGLEFLIYFQGNSAPDKSGLPSDRFSAERTGGSVSTLTIQRTQQEDSAVYLCASSLATQIVGEETQYFGPGTRLLVL.

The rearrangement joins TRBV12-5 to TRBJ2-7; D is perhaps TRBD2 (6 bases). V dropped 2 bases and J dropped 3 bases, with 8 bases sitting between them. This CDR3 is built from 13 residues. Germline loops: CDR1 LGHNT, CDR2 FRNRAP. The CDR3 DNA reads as TGTGCTAGTGGTTTGTTCGGGGGCTACGAGCAGTACTTC. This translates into CASGLFGGYEQYF.

This CDR3 is CASSLAGTVGNTIYF. In nucleotides, the CDR3 is TGCGCCAGCAGCTTGGCGGGGACAGTTGGAAACACCATATATTTT. The V gene is TRBV5-1, the J gene TRBJ1-3; 7 nucleotides agree with TRBD1. CDR3 length: 15 residues. Germline V gene data show CDR1 as SGHRS and CDR2 as YFSETQ. The V segment lost 0 bases and the J segment 3 bases; nucleotides outside the gene matches: 3.

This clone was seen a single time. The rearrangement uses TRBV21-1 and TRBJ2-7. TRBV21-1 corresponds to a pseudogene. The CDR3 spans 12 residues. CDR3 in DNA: TGTGCCAGCAGCCAGGACCCCTACGAGCAGTACTTC. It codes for CASSQDPYEQYF.

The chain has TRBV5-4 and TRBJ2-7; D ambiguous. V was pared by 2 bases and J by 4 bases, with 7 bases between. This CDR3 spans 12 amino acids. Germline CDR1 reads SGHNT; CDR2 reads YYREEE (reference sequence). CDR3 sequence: CASSFFPYEQYF. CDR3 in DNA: TGTGCCAGCAGCTTTTTTCCATACGAGCAGTACTTC.

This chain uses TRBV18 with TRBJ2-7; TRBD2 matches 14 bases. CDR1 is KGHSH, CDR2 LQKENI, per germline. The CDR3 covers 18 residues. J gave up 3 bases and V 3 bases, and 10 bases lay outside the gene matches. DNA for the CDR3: TGTGCCAGCTCACCGACTAGCGGGAGGGCGTCGGGGTTCTACGAGCAGTACTTC. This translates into CASSPTSGRASGFYEQYF. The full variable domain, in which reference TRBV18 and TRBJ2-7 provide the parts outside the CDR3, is NAGVMQNPRHLVRRRGQEARLRCSPMKGHSHVYWYRQLPEEGLKFMVYLQKENIIDESGMPKERFSAEFPKEGPSILRIQQVVRGDSAAYFCASSPTSGRASGFYEQYFGPGTRLTVT.

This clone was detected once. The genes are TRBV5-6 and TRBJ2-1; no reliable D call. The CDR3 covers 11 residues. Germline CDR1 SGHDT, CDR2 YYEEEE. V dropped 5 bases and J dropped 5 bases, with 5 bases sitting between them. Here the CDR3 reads CASRWDNEQFF. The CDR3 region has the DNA TGTGCCAGCAGATGGGACAATGAGCAGTTCTTC.

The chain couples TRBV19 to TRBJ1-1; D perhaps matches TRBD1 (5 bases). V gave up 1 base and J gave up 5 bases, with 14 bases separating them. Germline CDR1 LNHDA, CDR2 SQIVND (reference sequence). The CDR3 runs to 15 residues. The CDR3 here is CASSIVVGRETEAFF. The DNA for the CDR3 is TGTGCCAGTAGTATAGTCGTCGGCAGGGAGACTGAAGCTTTCTTT.

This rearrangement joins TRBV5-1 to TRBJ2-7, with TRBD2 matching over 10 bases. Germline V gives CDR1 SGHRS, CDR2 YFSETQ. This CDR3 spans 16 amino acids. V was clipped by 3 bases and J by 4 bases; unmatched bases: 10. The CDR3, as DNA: TGCGCCAGCAGCTGGGGAAGCGGGAGGGCCGAATACGAGCAGTACTTC. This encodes CASSWGSGRAEYEQYF. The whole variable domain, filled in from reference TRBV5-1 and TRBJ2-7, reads KAGVTQTPRYLIKTRGQQVTLSCSPISGHRSVSWYQQTPGQGLQFLFEYFSETQRNKGNFPGRFSGRQFSNSRSEMNVSTLELGDSALYLCASSWGSGRAEYEQYFGPGTRLTVT.

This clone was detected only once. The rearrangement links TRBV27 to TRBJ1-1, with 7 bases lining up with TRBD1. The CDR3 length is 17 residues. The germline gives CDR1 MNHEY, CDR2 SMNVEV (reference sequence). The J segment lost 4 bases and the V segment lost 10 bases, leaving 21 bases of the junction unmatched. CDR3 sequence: CATLSGGQVTRVTEAFF. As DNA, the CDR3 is TGTGCCACCCTATCCGGAGGACAGGTAACCCGAGTCACTGAAGCTTTCTTT.

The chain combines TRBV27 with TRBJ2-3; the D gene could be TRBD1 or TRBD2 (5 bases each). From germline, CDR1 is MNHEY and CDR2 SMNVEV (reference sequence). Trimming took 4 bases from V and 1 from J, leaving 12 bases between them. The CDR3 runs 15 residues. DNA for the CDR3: TGTGCCAGCAGTTGGGGCGGGCGGGGCACAGATACGCAGTATTTT. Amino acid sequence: CASSWGGRGTDTQYF.

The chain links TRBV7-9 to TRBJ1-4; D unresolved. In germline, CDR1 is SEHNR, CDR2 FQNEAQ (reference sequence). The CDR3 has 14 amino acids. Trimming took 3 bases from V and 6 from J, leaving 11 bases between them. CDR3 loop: CASSLGGWDEKLFF. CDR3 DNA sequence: TGTGCCAGCAGCTTGGGAGGGTGGGATGAAAAACTGTTTTTT. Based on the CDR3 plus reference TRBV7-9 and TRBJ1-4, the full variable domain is DTGVSQNPRHKITKRGQNVTFRCDPISEHNRLYWYRQTLGQGPEFLTYFQNEAQLEKSRLLSDRFSAERPKGSFSTLEIQRTEQGDSAMYLCASSLGGWDEKLFFGSGTQLSVL.

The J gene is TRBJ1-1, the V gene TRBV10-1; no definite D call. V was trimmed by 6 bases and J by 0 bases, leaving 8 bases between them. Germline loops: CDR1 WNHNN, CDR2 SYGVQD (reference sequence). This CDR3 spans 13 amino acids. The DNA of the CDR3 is TGCGCCAGCAGGGAGCAGGTGAACACTGAAGCTTTCTTT. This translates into CASREQVNTEAFF.

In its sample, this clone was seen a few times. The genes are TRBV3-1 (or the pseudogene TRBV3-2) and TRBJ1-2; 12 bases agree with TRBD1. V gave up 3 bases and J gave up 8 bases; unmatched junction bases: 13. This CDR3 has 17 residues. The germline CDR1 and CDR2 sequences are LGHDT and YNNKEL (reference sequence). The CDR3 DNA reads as TGTGCCAGCAGCCATCCCGTAACCGGGACAGGGGGCGAGGGCTACACCTTC. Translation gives CASSHPVTGTGGEGYTF.

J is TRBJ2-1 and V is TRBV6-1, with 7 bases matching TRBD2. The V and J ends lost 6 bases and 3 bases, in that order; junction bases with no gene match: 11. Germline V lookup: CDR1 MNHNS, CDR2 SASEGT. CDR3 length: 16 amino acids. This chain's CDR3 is CASRESLADGYNEQFF. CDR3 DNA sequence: TGTGCCAGCAGGGAATCGCTAGCGGACGGCTACAATGAGCAGTTCTTC.

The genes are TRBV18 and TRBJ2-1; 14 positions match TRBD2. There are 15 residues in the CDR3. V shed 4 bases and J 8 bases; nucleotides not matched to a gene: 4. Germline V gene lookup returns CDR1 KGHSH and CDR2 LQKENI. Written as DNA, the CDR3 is TGTGCCAGCTCACTACAGGGACTAGCGGGAGATGAGCAGTTCTTC. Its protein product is CASSLQGLAGDEQFF.

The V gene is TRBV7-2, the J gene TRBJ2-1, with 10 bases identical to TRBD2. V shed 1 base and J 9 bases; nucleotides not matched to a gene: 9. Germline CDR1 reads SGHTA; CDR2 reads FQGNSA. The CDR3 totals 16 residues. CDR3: CASSLVVLAGAGEQFF. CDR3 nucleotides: TGTGCCAGCAGCTTAGTTGTTCTAGCGGGAGCAGGTGAGCAGTTCTTC.

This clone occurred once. CDR3 sequence reads: CASSEAGSGEKLFF. The CDR3 bases are TGTGCCAGCAGTGAAGCGGGCAGCGGTGAAAAACTGTTTTTT. This rearrangement joins TRBV2 to TRBJ1-4; no firm D call. This CDR3 spans 14 amino acids. Per germline, CDR1 SNHLY and CDR2 FYNNEI. The ends were cut back, 0 bases at V and 7 bases at J, with 9 bases in the middle.

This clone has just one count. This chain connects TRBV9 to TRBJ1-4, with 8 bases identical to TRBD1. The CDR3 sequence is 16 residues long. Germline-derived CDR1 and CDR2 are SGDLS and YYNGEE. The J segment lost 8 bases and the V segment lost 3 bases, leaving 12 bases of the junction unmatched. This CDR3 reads CASSAFAAGGLEKLFF. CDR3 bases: TGTGCCAGCAGCGCCTTCGCGGCAGGGGGCTTGGAAAAACTGTTTTTT.

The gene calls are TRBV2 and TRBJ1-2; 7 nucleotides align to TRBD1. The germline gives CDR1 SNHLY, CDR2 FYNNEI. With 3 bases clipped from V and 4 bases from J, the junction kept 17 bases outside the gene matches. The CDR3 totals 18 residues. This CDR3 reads CASSDPFGRTGSGYGYTF. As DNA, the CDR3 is TGTGCCAGCAGTGATCCTTTCGGACGGACAGGTTCCGGCTATGGCTACACCTTC.

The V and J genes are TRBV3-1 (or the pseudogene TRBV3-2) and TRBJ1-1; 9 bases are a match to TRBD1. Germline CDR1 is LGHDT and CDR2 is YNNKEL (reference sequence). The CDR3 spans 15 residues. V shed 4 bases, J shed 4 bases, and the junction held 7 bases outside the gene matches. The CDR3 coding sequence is TGTGCCAGCAGCCGTAACAGGGGGCAGGGCACTGAAGCTTTCTTT. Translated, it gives CASSRNRGQGTEAFF.

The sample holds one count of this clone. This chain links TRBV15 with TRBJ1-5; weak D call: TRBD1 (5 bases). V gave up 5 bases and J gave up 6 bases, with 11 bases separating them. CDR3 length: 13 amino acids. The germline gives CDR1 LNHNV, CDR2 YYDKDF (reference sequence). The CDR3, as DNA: TGTGCCACCAGCTGGGGGGGTAGTCAGCCCCAGCATTTT. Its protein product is CATSWGGSQPQHF.